Below, one T cell receptor beta chain is given with its context. Its antigen remains unknown. This specimen comes from a study of T cells in Graves' hyperthyroidism and ophthalmopathy. About the research overall: Prior to any treatment, at the point of initial diagnosis, peripheral blood was collected.

TCR beta CDR3 regions were amplified from RNA transcripts. A first-round RT-PCR of the TCR CDR3 used the HTBI primer set. TCRdb recomputed calls from the multiplex PCR reads with MiXCR, one row per CDR3 protein. The sample consists of about 400,000 distinct CDR3 sequences, 25% of them appearing once. Overall study findings and caveats: Blood also carried most thyroid clonotypes expanded above 0.001.

Germline trimming cut 3 bases from V and 5 bases from J; bases unmatched to any gene: 7. This CDR3 comprises 15 residues. Germline V CDR1 and CDR2: DFQATT, SNEGSKA (reference sequence). Uncontrolled infection, other autoimmune disease, pregnancy or lactation disqualified patients from enrolment. The clonotype was recovered from a man in his fifties with Graves' hyperthyroidism. Sequenced: blood. The chain couples TRBV20-1 to TRBJ2-3; TRBD2 matches 11 bases. CDR3 DNA: TGCAGTGCTAGTTGGACTAGCGGGTGGGGAGATACGCAGTATTTT. Protein product: CSASWTSGWGDTQYF.